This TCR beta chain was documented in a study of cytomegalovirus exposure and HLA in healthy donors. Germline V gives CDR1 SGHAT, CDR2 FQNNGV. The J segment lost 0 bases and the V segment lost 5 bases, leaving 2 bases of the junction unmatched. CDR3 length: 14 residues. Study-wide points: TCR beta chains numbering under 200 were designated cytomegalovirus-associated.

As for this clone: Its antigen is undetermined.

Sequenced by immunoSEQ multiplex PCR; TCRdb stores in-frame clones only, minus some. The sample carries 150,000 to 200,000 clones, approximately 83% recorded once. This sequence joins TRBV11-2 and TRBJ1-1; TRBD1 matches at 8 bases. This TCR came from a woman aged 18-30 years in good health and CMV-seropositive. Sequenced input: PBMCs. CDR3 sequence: CASSRTGMNTEAFF. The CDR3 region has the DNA TGTGCCAGCAGCCGGACAGGGATGAACACTGAAGCTTTCTTT.